One and the same sample provided the 9 T cell receptor beta chains below, sequenced in a study of blood T cell repertoires in COVID-19. This table comes from immunoSEQ multiplex PCR, and its TCRdb copy is limited to in-frame clones, with some not included. The sample shows about 310,000 clones, just under 90% of them seen only once. The sequenced material came from PBMCs or T cells enriched from blood (not recorded which). These receptors were obtained from a woman aged 25 to 39 who had recovered from COVID-19.

This rearrangement joins TRBV10-1 to TRBJ2-2; a possible D gene is TRBD2 (6 bases). This CDR3 region has 14 residues. The V end lost 7 bases, the J end lost 5 bases, and 14 bases lay between the germline ends. The germline CDR1 and CDR2 sequences are WNHNN and SYGVQD (reference sequence). CDR3 in DNA: TGCGCCAGCAATCCCGGGAGAGCAACCGGGGAGCTGTTTTTT. Its protein is CASNPGRATGELFF.

The rearrangement uses TRBV10-3 and TRBJ2-7, with a weak D call TRBD1 (6 bases). The V end was cut by 4 bases, the J end by 5 bases, with 15 bases between. Looked up from germline, CDR1 is ENHRY and CDR2 is SYGVKD. This CDR3 spans 14 amino acids. The CDR3 reads CAISGKTGQNEQYF. Here the CDR3 DNA reads TGTGCCATCAGTGGAAAGACAGGTCAAAACGAGCAGTACTTC.

The chain couples TRBV12-5 to TRBJ1-3; D gene uncertain. Germline lookup yields CDR1 LGHNT and CDR2 FRNRAP. Trimming shortened V by 0 bases and J by 2 bases, and 14 bases separated the two germline ends. This CDR3 spans 17 amino acids. Written as DNA, the CDR3 is TGTGCTAGTGGTTTGGTACTAAAGGGAGTTACTGGAAACACCATATATTTT. It specifies CASGLVLKGVTGNTIYF.

The V and J genes are TRBV7-2 and TRBJ2-7; 8 positions agree with TRBD2. Germline V gene data show CDR1 as SGHTA and CDR2 as FQGNSA. The CDR3 loop spans 15 amino acids. With V trimmed by 5 bases and J by 3 bases, 9 bases remained unmatched. CDR3 coding DNA: TGTGCCAGCAGCGGATACGGGACTAGTGTCTACGAGCAGTACTTC. The encoded protein is CASSGYGTSVYEQYF.

This chain joins TRBV3-1 (or the pseudogene TRBV3-2) and TRBJ2-2; D is possibly TRBD1 (5 bases). Germline loops: CDR1 LGHDT, CDR2 YNNKEL (reference sequence). This CDR3 comprises 16 residues. The V end lost 4 bases, the J end lost 0 bases, and 12 bases lay between the germline ends. As DNA, the CDR3 is TGTGCCAGCAGCCGGCTAGTAGGGGCGAACACCGGGGAGCTGTTTTTT. Protein: CASSRLVGANTGELFF.

The chain has TRBV27 and TRBJ1-4; D remains ambiguous. The V end lost 1 base, the J end lost 6 bases, and 6 bases lay between the germline ends. Germline V CDR1 and CDR2: MNHEY, SMNVEV (reference sequence). CDR3 length: 13 amino acids. DNA of the CDR3: TGTGCCAGCAGTTTATTATTGTATGAAAAACTGTTTTTT. This gives the protein CASSLLLYEKLFF.

The V call is TRBV4-1, the J call TRBJ2-3; possibly TRBD1 for D (6 bases). The V end lost 6 bases, the J end lost 2 bases, and 15 bases lay between the germline ends. Per the germline V gene, CDR1 is MGHRA and CDR2 is YSYEKL. This CDR3 region has 15 residues. The CDR3 reads CASSVGAADTDTQYF. In DNA, the CDR3 is TGCGCCAGCAGTGTGGGGGCAGCAGACACAGATACGCAGTATTTT.

The chain uses TRBV27 and TRBJ1-1; 9 bases are shared with TRBD1. V was pared by 3 bases and J by 3 bases, with 11 bases of the junction left unmatched. Germline CDR1 MNHEY, CDR2 SMNVEV (reference sequence). The CDR3 consists of 17 residues. DNA for the CDR3: TGTGCCAGCAGTTTGGATGGGACAGGGACCTTAGACACTGAAGCTTTCTTT. Translating gives CASSLDGTGTLDTEAFF.

V usage is TRBV5-1 and J usage is TRBJ2-5; 7 nucleotides agree with TRBD2. The CDR3 spans 15 residues. Trimming at V came to 4 bases and at J to 0 bases, leaving 6 bases not matched to a gene. Germline loops: CDR1 SGHRS, CDR2 YFSETQ. CDR3 DNA sequence: TGCGCCAGCAGCCCGCACGGGGGGTACCAAGAGACCCAGTACTTC. This codes for CASSPHGGYQETQYF.